This passage covers 8 T cell receptor beta chains from one sample sequenced in a study of T cell repertoires in cytomegalovirus infection. TCRdb fed the reads into MiXCR, producing one record per CDR3 protein. The top ten hold about 8.7% of the sample, which has over 200,000 distinct CDR3 sequences, roughly an eighth seen once. Sequenced input: PBMCs. These receptors came from a human donor in good health (CMV status not recorded). Some clones in this sample may be carry-over from other donors' samples.

This clonotype has only a few counts. This chain links TRBV4-1 with TRBJ2-1; no firm D call. V lost 5 bases to trimming and J lost 13 bases, with 15 bases between them. Germline V gene lookup returns CDR1 MGHRA and CDR2 YSYEKL. CDR3 length: 12 amino acids. CDR3 in DNA: TGCGCCAGCAGCTCCACCGCTTTAAGACAGTTCTTC. Its translation is CASSSTALRQFF.

This clonotype has ten or more counts. The V call is TRBV11-2, the J call TRBJ2-3, with D possibly TRBD2 on 6 matching bases. The CDR3 sequence is 17 residues long. Trimming removed 1 base at V and 1 base at J, with 15 bases between. Germline V lookup: CDR1 SGHAT, CDR2 FQNNGV. The CDR3 coding sequence is TGTGCCAGCAGCTTAGCGGGGAGGAGTAAACGCACAGATACGCAGTATTTT. Translation: CASSLAGRSKRTDTQYF.

This clonotype occurred a few times. The chain employs TRBV2 and TRBJ2-1; D is possibly TRBD2 (5 bases). In germline, CDR1 is SNHLY, CDR2 FYNNEI. The CDR3 length is 15 residues. The ends were cut back, 6 bases at V and 1 base at J, with 13 bases in the middle. The CDR3 loop is CASREEAESYNEQFF. CDR3 nucleotide sequence: TGTGCCAGCAGAGAGGAGGCCGAGTCCTACAATGAGCAGTTCTTC.

On this clonotype itself: This clone may be a read error of a much larger clone one base away. CDR3 amino acids: CASRPRGTKNTEAFF. DNA of the CDR3: TGTGCCAGCAGACCCCGGGGGACAAAGAACACTGAAGCTTTCTTT. The chain carries TRBV6-5 and TRBJ1-1, with a tentative D call TRBD1 (6 bases). The ends were cut back, 6 bases at V and 1 base at J, with 15 bases in the middle. Germline CDR1 MNHEY, CDR2 SVGAGI. The CDR3 extends over 15 amino acids.

The table lists this clonotype with a few counts. This chain uses TRBV5-5 with TRBJ1-1; a weak D match, TRBD1 (5 bases). The CDR3 contains 14 residues. The V gene lost 2 bases and the J gene lost 1 base, with 9 bases spanning the gap. Germline lookup yields CDR1 SGHKS and CDR2 YYEKEE (reference sequence). The CDR3 sequence: CASSLHTGNTEAFF. CDR3 nucleotides: TGTGCCAGCAGCTTACATACAGGGAACACTGAAGCTTTCTTT.

This clonotype was seen at least ten times. The chain links TRBV7-8 to TRBJ2-7; TRBD1 aligns across 7 bases. With V trimmed by 4 bases and J by 2 bases, 11 bases remained unmatched. Germline assignment: CDR1 SGHVS and CDR2 FQNEAQ. This CDR3 has 16 residues. CDR3 sequence (DNA): TGTGCCAGCAGCTCCCAACGGGACAGCAATGCCTACGAGCAGTACTTC. Amino acid sequence: CASSSQRDSNAYEQYF.

The chain employs TRBV23-1 and TRBJ2-3, with D tentatively TRBD1 (6 bases). TRBV23-1 is placed among ORFs of uncertain function. This CDR3 is built from 16 residues. V lost 6 bases to trimming and J lost 0 bases, with 16 bases between them. The CDR3 spells CASRPGGQQSTDTQYF. CDR3 in DNA: TGCGCCAGCAGACCGGGCGGACAGCAGAGCACAGATACGCAGTATTTT.

The CDR3 region is CASSEGLTETQYF. As DNA, the CDR3 is TGTGCCAGCAGTGAAGGACTCACGGAGACCCAGTACTTC. The chain employs TRBV28 and TRBJ2-5; D might be TRBD2 (5 bases). There are 13 residues in the CDR3. Germline lookup yields CDR1 MDHEN and CDR2 SYDVKM. Trimming took off 5 bases at V and 5 bases at J, with 12 bases between the two ends.